The 20 T cell receptor beta chains given below trace back to one sample, sequenced in a study of blood T cell repertoires in COVID-19. TCRdb's copy holds only in-frame clones and misses some; the assay was immunoSEQ multiplex PCR. Of 150,000 to 200,000 clones in the sample, over 75% were seen once. The sequencing input was peripheral blood. Receptors originate from a person aged 70 to 85 with COVID-19, enrolled during active disease.

The V gene is TRBV21-1, the J gene TRBJ2-7; the table's TRBD1 call for D was not verified on the DNA. TRBV21-1 counts as a pseudogene. This CDR3 spans 15 amino acids. The CDR3 sequence: CAPQAIRGLGDEQYF. For the CDR3, the DNA is TGTGCCCCGCAAGCAATTAGGGGTCTCGGTGACGAGCAGTACTTC.

The rearrangement uses TRBV3-1 (or the pseudogene TRBV3-2) and TRBJ2-7, with D maybe TRBD1 (5 bases). The germline gives CDR1 LGHDT, CDR2 YNNKEL (reference sequence). Trimming removed 3 bases from V and 6 bases from J, with 9 bases in between. This CDR3 comprises 12 residues. CDR3 residues: CASSHKRGEQYF. CDR3 nucleotides: TGTGCCAGCAGCCATAAAAGGGGCGAGCAGTACTTC.

The gene calls are TRBV6-1 and TRBJ1-4, with D hard to call. V was pared by 2 bases and J by 0 bases, with 7 bases between. The CDR3 is 15 residues long. The germline gives CDR1 MNHNS, CDR2 SASEGT. As DNA, the CDR3 is TGTGCCAGCAGTGAAAATTATGCAACTAATGAAAAACTGTTTTTT. Encoded protein: CASSENYATNEKLFF.

The chain is built from TRBV10-1 and TRBJ1-5; D is unresolved. CDR1 and CDR2 (germline): WNHNN, SYGVQD (reference sequence). The CDR3 length is 9 residues. Trimming shortened V by 6 bases and J by 9 bases, and 3 bases separated the two germline ends. The chain's CDR3 is CASRLPQHF. The CDR3 region has the DNA TGCGCCAGCAGACTGCCCCAGCATTTT.

The chain has TRBV19 and TRBJ1-2; D is unclear. Trimming removed 0 bases from V and 2 bases from J, with 10 bases in between. The CDR3 sequence is 15 residues long. The V gene's germline CDR1 is LNHDA and CDR2 SQIVND (reference sequence). CDR3 amino acids: CASSIDLGRNYGYTF. The CDR3 region has the DNA TGTGCCAGTAGTATAGATCTTGGCAGAAACTATGGCTACACCTTC.

This chain links TRBV5-8 with TRBJ1-2; 8 bases are shared with TRBD1. Germline V CDR1 and CDR2: SGHTS, YDEGEE. CDR3 length equals 15 residues. V was clipped by 3 bases and J by 4 bases; unmatched bases: 8. DNA for the CDR3: TGTGCCAGCAGCTCGCGAACCGGGACAGGCTATGGCTACACCTTC. It is translated as CASSSRTGTGYGYTF.

Remarks on this clone: The germline gene is not matched at one end of the junction; a read error may be the cause. The rearrangement joins TRBV4-1 to TRBJ1-2, with 11 bases that match TRBD1. The CDR3 consists of 17 residues. Germline CDR1 MGHRA, CDR2 YSYEKL. The CDR3 spells CASTQYPGQGEIDGYTF. The CDR3 DNA sequence: TGCGCCAGCACCCAATATCCGGGACAGGGGGAAATAGATGGCTACACCTTC.

This clone has only one observation. The chain is built from TRBV5-6 and TRBJ2-2, with D tentatively TRBD2 (6 bases). The CDR3 covers 17 residues. Trimming pared 2 bases from V and 3 bases from J, leaving 17 bases between. From germline, CDR1 is SGHDT and CDR2 YYEEEE. The CDR3 protein is CASSFLKGRSDTGELFF. The CDR3 DNA sequence: TGTGCCAGCAGCTTTCTAAAGGGGAGGTCGGACACCGGGGAGCTGTTTTTT.

The chain carries TRBV3-1 (or the pseudogene TRBV3-2) and TRBJ1-1, with TRBD1 matching over 8 bases. Germline CDR1 and CDR2: LGHDT and YNNKEL (reference sequence). The CDR3 has 13 amino acids. With V trimmed by 8 bases and J by 7 bases, 9 bases remained unmatched. CDR3 amino acids: CASGAGGWGEAFF. In nucleotides, the CDR3 is TGTGCCAGCGGGGCAGGGGGCTGGGGTGAAGCTTTCTTT.

This sequence joins TRBV7-3 and TRBJ2-2; D perhaps matches TRBD1 (6 bases). This CDR3 is built from 15 residues. Per germline, CDR1 SGHTA and CDR2 FQGTGA. Trimming left V 2 bases short and J 1 base short, with 8 bases between. CDR3 DNA: TGTGCCAGCAGCTTACAGGGGATGAACACCGGGGAGCTGTTTTTT. This translates into CASSLQGMNTGELFF.

As for this clone: Other DNA sequences in the same sample also yield this CDR3. The V and J genes are TRBV6-5 and TRBJ2-5; the match to TRBD1 covers 9 bases. Germline CDR1 and CDR2: MNHEY and SVGAGI. The CDR3 is made up of 13 amino acids. J was trimmed by 2 bases and V by 6 bases; bases with no gene match: 1. CDR3 DNA: TGTGCCAGCAGAGGGACAGGGCAAGAGACCCAGTACTTC. This sequence encodes CASRGTGQETQYF.

J is TRBJ1-5 and V is TRBV7-2; D not certain. Germline loops: CDR1 SGHTA, CDR2 FQGNSA. CDR3 length: 16 amino acids. V lost 3 bases to trimming and J lost 4 bases, with 16 bases between them. The CDR3 loop is CASSFTATGANQPQHF. CDR3 nucleotides: TGTGCCAGCAGCTTCACCGCCACGGGTGCGAATCAGCCCCAGCATTTT.

This chain connects TRBV10-3 to TRBJ2-7; 8 positions agree with TRBD2. Germline lookup yields CDR1 ENHRY and CDR2 SYGVKD. V shed 7 bases and J 6 bases; nucleotides not matched to a gene: 5. The CDR3 covers 12 residues. The CDR3 region has the DNA TGTGCCATCACGGGGGGGTCTGGCGAGCAGTACTTC. Residues: CAITGGSGEQYF.

This chain joins TRBV6-2 or TRBV6-3 and TRBJ1-6, with 12 bases matching TRBD1. The CDR3 runs 17 residues. Germline values: CDR1 MNHEY, CDR2 SVGEGT. V shed 5 bases and J 7 bases; nucleotides not matched to a gene: 9. CDR3 amino acids: CASSPGTGGLRNSPLHF. The CDR3 DNA reads TGTGCCAGCAGTCCCGGGACAGGGGGCTTAAGGAATTCACCCCTCCACTTT.

The chain uses TRBV5-7 and TRBJ2-1; tentative D call: TRBD2 (5 bases). TRBV5-7 counts as an open reading frame of uncertain function. There are 14 residues in the CDR3. The V and J ends lost 4 bases and 0 bases respectively, with 8 bases between them. This chain's CDR3 is CASSLGSSYNEQFF. The CDR3 DNA is TGTGCCAGCAGCCTGGGGAGCTCCTACAATGAGCAGTTCTTC.

This chain uses TRBV7-2 with TRBJ1-4; tentatively, D is TRBD1 (5 bases). Trimming shortened V by 6 bases and J by 8 bases, and 7 bases separated the two germline ends. This CDR3 has 11 residues. Per the germline V gene, CDR1 is SGHTA and CDR2 is FQGNSA. The CDR3 loop reads CASRGGEKLFF. DNA of the CDR3: TGTGCCAGCAGGGGGGGGGAAAAACTGTTTTTT.

The J gene is TRBJ1-5, the V gene TRBV18; TRBD1 aligns across 7 bases. J gave up 11 bases and V 4 bases, and 8 bases lay outside the gene matches. The CDR3 loop spans 13 amino acids. CDR1 and CDR2 from the germline V gene are KGHSH and LQKENI. The CDR3 reads CASSLDTGAAQHF. The CDR3 bases are TGTGCCAGCTCACTCGACACAGGGGCGGCCCAGCATTTT. Full variable domain (missing parts from reference TRBV18 and TRBJ1-5): NAGVMQNPRHLVRRRGQEARLRCSPMKGHSHVYWYRQLPEEGLKFMVYLQKENIIDESGMPKERFSAEFPKEGPSILRIQQVVRGDSAAYFCASSLDTGAAQHFGDGTRLSIL.

CDR3 in DNA: TGTGCCAGTAGTATTCGCCCTGGGGCTAGCGGGAACGAGCAGTACTTC. It codes for CASSIRPGASGNEQYF. This rearrangement joins TRBV19 to TRBJ2-7; TRBD2 agrees at 9 bases. Germline CDR1 and CDR2: LNHDA and SQIVND (reference sequence). V lost 3 bases, J lost 5 bases, and 11 bases stayed unmatched. This CDR3 region has 16 residues.

The chain is built from TRBV11-2 and TRBJ2-1; possible D gene TRBD2, 6 bases. The length of the CDR3 is 15 residues. CDR1 SGHAT and CDR2 FQNNGV come from the germline V gene. The ends were cut back, 2 bases at V and 7 bases at J, with 15 bases in the middle. Here the CDR3 reads CASSLRLEMLNEQFF. In DNA, the CDR3 is TGTGCCAGCAGCTTACGACTAGAGATGTTAAATGAGCAGTTCTTC. Full variable domain (missing parts from reference TRBV11-2 and TRBJ2-1): EAGVAQSPRYKIIEKRQSVAFWCNPISGHATLYWYQQILGQGPKLLIQFQNNGVVDDSQLPKDRFSAERLKGVDSTLKIQPAKLEDSAVYLCASSLRLEMLNEQFFGPGTRLTVL.

This clone appeared a few times. The CDR3 DNA is TGTGCCAGCAGCCAAGATAGGGCCGTTTGCGGACAGCCGTACTCTGGAAACACCATATATTTT. Translating gives CASSQDRAVCGQPYSGNTIYF. The V gene is TRBV3-1 (or the pseudogene TRBV3-2), the J gene TRBJ1-3; D may be TRBD1 (6 bases). Trimming took off 0 bases at V and 0 bases at J, with 24 bases between the two ends. The CDR3 is made up of 21 amino acids. Germline V lookup: CDR1 LGHDT, CDR2 YNNKEL (reference sequence).